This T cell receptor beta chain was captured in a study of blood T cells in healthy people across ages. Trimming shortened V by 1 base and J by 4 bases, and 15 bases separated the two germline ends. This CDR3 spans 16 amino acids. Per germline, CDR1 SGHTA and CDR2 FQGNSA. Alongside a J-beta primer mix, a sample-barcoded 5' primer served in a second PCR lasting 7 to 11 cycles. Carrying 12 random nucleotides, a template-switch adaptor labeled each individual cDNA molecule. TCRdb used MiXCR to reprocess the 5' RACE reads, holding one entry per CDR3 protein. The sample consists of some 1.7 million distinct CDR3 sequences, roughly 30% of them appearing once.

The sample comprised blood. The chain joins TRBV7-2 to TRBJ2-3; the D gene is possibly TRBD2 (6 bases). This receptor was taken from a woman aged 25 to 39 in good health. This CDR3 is CASSLVASARPDTQYF. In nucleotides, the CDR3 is TGTGCCAGCAGCTTAGTGGCTAGCGCCCGGCCAGATACGCAGTATTTT.